This TCR beta chain derives from a study of T cells in Graves' hyperthyroidism and ophthalmopathy. The CDR3 totals 16 residues. Trimming cost V 3 bases and J 0 bases; bases outside gene matches: 3. Germline values: CDR1 SGDLS, CDR2 YYNGEE. Amplified regions were TCR beta CDR3 sequences from RNA transcripts. TCR CDR3 regions were first amplified by RT-PCR with HTBI primers. Each CDR3 protein gets one entry after TCRdb re-called the multiplex PCR reads with MiXCR. The sample yields 550,000 to 600,000 distinct CDR3 sequences, approximately 44% seen once. The V gene is TRBV9, the J gene TRBJ2-2, with 9 bases fitting TRBD1. The specimen sequenced was peripheral blood or thyroid tissue (not recorded which). The source is an adult woman with Graves' disease, either hyperthyroidism or ophthalmopathy (not recorded which). The CDR3 sequence: CASSARQGANTGELFF. The CDR3 DNA is TGTGCCAGCAGCGCACGACAGGGGGCGAACACCGGGGAGCTGTTTTTT.